Listed here are 32 T cell receptor beta chains from one sample, sequenced in a study of post-analysis software for immune sequencing data. General study points: Included in a set of roughly five TRBV segments more frequent in patients than controls were TRBV5-6, TRBV5-1 and TRBV20-1.

Researchers reported that TCR beta cDNA libraries carried unique molecular identifiers. MiXCR, applied by TCRdb to the PCR reads, yields one record per CDR3 protein. The repertoire holds a few hundred thousand distinct CDR3 sequences, with around 34% as singletons. No antigen is known for these receptors. Sequences were obtained from blood. These receptors originate from a girl younger than 18 with multiple sclerosis.

The CDR3 spells CASSHRRTYNSPLHF. The DNA of the CDR3 is TGTGCCAGCAGCCATCGAAGGACCTATAATTCACCCCTCCACTTT. The V and J genes are TRBV28 and TRBJ1-6, with D uncertain. There are 15 residues in the CDR3. CDR1 MDHEN and CDR2 SYDVKM come from the germline V gene. V was clipped by 6 bases and J by 2 bases, with 11 bases between them.

The chain is built from TRBV10-3 and TRBJ2-5; TRBD2 agrees at 10 bases. The CDR3 runs to 15 residues. V lost 5 bases, J lost 4 bases, and 7 bases stayed unmatched. The germline V gene encodes CDR1 ENHRY and CDR2 SYGVKD. In DNA form, the CDR3 reads TGTGCCATCAGTTCGAGCGGGGGGGCTAGAGAGACCCAGTACTTC. Protein product: CAISSSGGARETQYF.

This clonotype was found a few times. The chain carries TRBV28 and TRBJ2-1; 9 bases align to TRBD1. The CDR3 loop spans 14 amino acids. Germline CDR1 MDHEN, CDR2 SYDVKM. Trimming cost V 2 bases and J 12 bases; bases outside gene matches: 8. This CDR3 is CASSLRLPGQGQFF. Written as DNA, the CDR3 is TGTGCCAGCAGTTTACGTCTACCGGGACAGGGGCAGTTCTTC.

The rearrangement joins TRBV6-4 to TRBJ2-1; 7 nucleotides align to TRBD1. This CDR3 region has 12 residues. J gave up 10 bases and V 6 bases, and 6 bases lay outside the gene matches. Germline lookup yields CDR1 MRHNA and CDR2 SNTAGT. This CDR3 is CASRTGLGEQFF. The CDR3 DNA sequence: TGTGCCAGCAGGACAGGGCTAGGGGAGCAGTTCTTC.

The chain is built from TRBV4-1 and TRBJ2-7, with 7 bases matching TRBD2. The germline CDR1 and CDR2 sequences are MGHRA and YSYEKL. Losses at the gene ends were 1 base for V and 0 bases for J; bases not matched to a gene: 6. There are 16 residues in the CDR3. The DNA for the CDR3 is TGCGCCAGCAGCCAAGCGTTCCCGGGGGGCTCCTACGAGCAGTACTTC. This sequence encodes CASSQAFPGGSYEQYF.

The genes are TRBV7-2 and TRBJ1-2; TRBD1 matches 9 bases. CDR3 length equals 15 residues. Germline V gives CDR1 SGHTA, CDR2 FQGNSA. J lost 3 bases, V lost 3 bases, and 5 bases had no gene match. The CDR3: CASSLVGQGDYGYTF. The DNA of the CDR3 is TGTGCCAGCAGCTTGGTGGGACAGGGCGACTATGGCTACACCTTC.

The rearrangement joins TRBV20-1 to TRBJ1-1, with a possible D match to TRBD1 (5 bases). Germline V gene data show CDR1 as DFQATT and CDR2 as SNEGSKA (reference sequence). The CDR3 is made up of 12 amino acids. Trimming stripped 4 bases from V and 5 bases from J, with 11 bases between. CDR3 in amino acids: CSATGPKTEAFF. As DNA, the CDR3 is TGCAGTGCTACGGGGCCTAAGACTGAAGCTTTCTTT.

This clonotype came up a few times. This chain joins TRBV4-1 and TRBJ1-5; the D is unclear. Germline CDR1 and CDR2: MGHRA and YSYEKL. V was trimmed by 1 base and J by 8 bases, leaving 12 bases between them. This CDR3 has 14 residues. This CDR3 is CASSQVIGSEPQHF. The DNA of the CDR3 is TGCGCCAGCAGCCAAGTTATAGGGTCAGAGCCCCAGCATTTT.

This clonotype has just a few counts. CDR3 amino acids: CSARDRNGGAGQFF. CDR3 DNA: TGCAGTGCTAGGGATCGAAACGGGGGGGCGGGGCAGTTCTTC. This chain links TRBV20-1 with TRBJ2-1; 8 bases match TRBD2. Germline V CDR1 and CDR2: DFQATT, SNEGSKA (reference sequence). The V and J ends lost 3 bases and 12 bases, in that order; junction bases with no gene match: 13. This CDR3 has 14 amino acids.

The J gene is TRBJ2-7, the V gene TRBV20-1; TRBD1 matches at 8 bases. V lost 5 bases and J lost 0; bases outside the gene matches: 9. CDR1 is DFQATT, CDR2 SNEGSKA, per germline (reference sequence). The CDR3 has 15 amino acids. The CDR3 is CSARSTGDLSYEQYF. In DNA form, the CDR3 reads TGCAGTGCTCGGTCGACAGGGGATCTCTCCTACGAGCAGTACTTC.

The chain recombines TRBV4-1 with TRBJ1-1; a weak D match, TRBD1 (5 bases). The CDR3 sequence is 14 residues long. CDR1 and CDR2 (germline): MGHRA, YSYEKL. The V end was cut by 4 bases, the J end by 8 bases, with 17 bases between. CDR3 amino acids: CASSLLGLAGEAFF. The CDR3 DNA follows: TGCGCCAGCAGCCTCCTGGGCCTGGCAGGGGAAGCTTTCTTT.

The rearrangement uses TRBV2 and TRBJ1-5, with D unresolved. Trimming removed 3 bases from V and 6 bases from J, with 9 bases in between. The CDR3 spans 13 residues. CDR1 SNHLY and CDR2 FYNNEI come from the germline V gene. The CDR3 DNA sequence: TGTGCCAGCAGTGAGGAGGGAAGTCAGCCCCAGCATTTT. Its protein is CASSEEGSQPQHF.

This clonotype was counted only a few times. The chain links TRBV5-1 to TRBJ2-7; 8 bases are shared with TRBD1. V shed 4 bases, J shed 2 bases, and the junction held 8 bases outside the gene matches. The germline gives CDR1 SGHRS, CDR2 YFSETQ. This CDR3 has 15 residues. The CDR3 loop is CASSIGQGPPYEQYF. The CDR3 DNA reads TGCGCCAGCAGCATCGGACAGGGCCCCCCCTACGAGCAGTACTTC.

In this sample, this clonotype turned up a few times. V gene TRBV7-9 combines with J gene TRBJ2-1; D call uncertain. V dropped 3 bases and J dropped 7 bases, with 7 bases sitting between them. The CDR3 extends over 12 amino acids. Germline CDR1 is SEHNR and CDR2 is FQNEAQ (reference sequence). Here the CDR3 reads CASSLLSNEQFF. The CDR3 region has the DNA TGTGCCAGCAGCTTGCTCTCTAATGAGCAGTTCTTC.

Remarks on this clonotype: One end of the junction does not line up with germline, which may come from a read error. The chain employs TRBV18 and TRBJ1-4; perhaps TRBD1 as D (6 bases). The CDR3 contains 17 residues. Germline lookup yields CDR1 KGHSH and CDR2 LQKENI. Here the CDR3 DNA reads TGTGCCAGCTCACCGGCCGGACAGACCGCAACTAATGAAAAACGGTTTTTT. Translating gives CASSPAGQTATNEKRFF.

The rearrangement uses TRBV5-6 and TRBJ1-2; the match to TRBD1 covers 9 bases. Trimming cost V 4 bases and J 0 bases; bases outside gene matches: 10. From germline, CDR1 is SGHDT and CDR2 YYEEEE. There are 17 residues in the CDR3. CDR3 loop: CASSPRDREPANYGYTF. CDR3 sequence (DNA): TGTGCCAGCAGCCCCCGGGACAGGGAACCCGCTAACTATGGCTACACCTTC. Filled out from reference TRBV5-6 and TRBJ1-2, the complete variable domain reads DAGVTQSPTHLIKTRGQQVTLRCSPKSGHDTVSWYQQALGQGPQFIFQYYEEEERQRGNFPDRFSGHQFPNYSSELNVNALLLGDSALYLCASSPRDREPANYGYTFGSGTRLTVV.

This clonotype appeared many times. The chain couples TRBV6-5 to TRBJ2-5, with D maybe TRBD2 (6 bases). Trimming pared 6 bases from V and 7 bases from J, leaving 15 bases between. The germline gives CDR1 MNHEY, CDR2 SVGAGI. This CDR3 comprises 13 residues. DNA of the CDR3: TGTGCCAGCAGAAGGGACTCCCCTGGGACCCAGTACTTC. It is translated as CASRRDSPGTQYF.

V usage is TRBV6-6 and J usage is TRBJ1-2; D not resolved. There are 15 residues in the CDR3. Between the trimmed V and J ends, which lost 2 bases and 2 bases, there was a span of 12 bases. Germline assignment: CDR1 MNHNY and CDR2 SVGAGI (reference sequence). This CDR3 reads CASSYRRTENYGYTF. CDR3 bases: TGTGCCAGCAGTTACCGCCGGACGGAGAACTATGGCTACACCTTC.

The V and J genes are TRBV5-5 and TRBJ2-5, with a possible D match to TRBD2 (5 bases). The length of the CDR3 is 15 residues. Deletions cut 0 bases from V and 5 bases from J, with 14 bases between. CDR1 SGHKS and CDR2 YYEKEE come from the germline V gene (reference sequence). CDR3 region: CASSLAPGFRETQYF. In DNA form, the CDR3 reads TGTGCCAGCAGCTTGGCGCCGGGGTTCAGGGAGACCCAGTACTTC.

The V call is TRBV9, the J call TRBJ1-2; D call uncertain. The V and J ends lost 0 bases and 0 bases respectively, with 9 bases between them. This CDR3 has 15 amino acids. CDR1 and CDR2 from the germline V gene are SGDLS and YYNGEE. Here the CDR3 DNA reads TGTGCCAGCAGCGTAGCCGGCAACTCTAACTATGGCTACACCTTC. Translation: CASSVAGNSNYGYTF.

V usage is TRBV5-1 and J usage is TRBJ2-1, with D possibly being TRBD1 (5 bases). Germline V gives CDR1 SGHRS, CDR2 YFSETQ. V was trimmed by 1 base and J by 4 bases, leaving 9 bases between them. There are 14 residues in the CDR3. The CDR3 loop reads CASSLTAGYNEQFF. CDR3 in DNA: TGCGCCAGCAGCTTGACGGCAGGGTACAATGAGCAGTTCTTC.

This chain uses TRBV7-2 with TRBJ2-1, with 9 nucleotides matching TRBD1. The CDR3 has 16 residues. CDR1 and CDR2 from the germline V gene are SGHTA and FQGNSA. J was trimmed by 4 bases and V by 1 base; bases with no gene match: 5. The CDR3 protein is CASSLDGTGKYNEQFF. The CDR3 DNA follows: TGTGCCAGCAGCTTAGACGGGACAGGGAAGTACAATGAGCAGTTCTTC.

The genes are TRBV6-2 or TRBV6-3 and TRBJ1-1, with TRBD1 matching over 7 bases. J was trimmed by 2 bases and V by 4 bases; bases with no gene match: 4. The CDR3 contains 14 residues. Germline CDR1 reads MNHEY; CDR2 reads SVGEGT. CDR3 DNA: TGTGCCAGCAGTTTGGACAGGTTAAACACTGAAGCTTTCTTT. Translation: CASSLDRLNTEAFF.

This clonotype was found a few times. The chain couples TRBV7-9 to TRBJ1-1, with D unclear. The CDR3 extends over 12 amino acids. Germline V CDR1 and CDR2: SEHNR, FQNEAQ (reference sequence). Trimming left V 6 bases short and J 6 bases short, with 11 bases between. In DNA, the CDR3 is TGTGCCAGCAGGCTCGACACGGCTGAAGCTTTCTTT. This codes for CASRLDTAEAFF.

This rearrangement joins TRBV18 to TRBJ2-5; D gene unclear. CDR3 length equals 13 residues. Germline V gene data show CDR1 as KGHSH and CDR2 as LQKENI. V lost 8 bases and J 4 bases, leaving 14 bases between the germline ends. For the CDR3, the DNA is TGTGCCAGCCCCCTGGACCAAGGAGAGACCCAGTACTTC. Its protein is CASPLDQGETQYF.

This chain connects TRBV12-3 or TRBV12-4 to TRBJ2-7; no reliable D call. V was clipped by 1 base and J by 3 bases, with 7 bases between them. This CDR3 contains 13 residues. CDR3 DNA: TGTGCCAGCAGTTTAGACTTGATCTACGAGCAGTACTTC. It yields the protein CASSLDLIYEQYF.

This clonotype was recorded a few times. This chain uses TRBV4-1 with TRBJ2-5, with D perhaps being TRBD1 or TRBD2 (6 bases each). Deletions cut 0 bases from V and 1 base from J, with 9 bases between. The CDR3 spans 15 residues. Germline loops: CDR1 MGHRA, CDR2 YSYEKL. As DNA, the CDR3 is TGCGCCAGCAGCCAAGATGGAGGGGGCCAAGAGACCCAGTACTTC. As protein: CASSQDGGGQETQYF.

This clonotype was detected only a few times. The chain joins TRBV10-3 to TRBJ2-5; D ambiguous. From germline, CDR1 is ENHRY and CDR2 SYGVKD. CDR3 length: 13 amino acids. The V end lost 0 bases, the J end lost 1 base, and 3 bases lay between the germline ends. The CDR3 DNA reads as TGTGCCATCAGTGAGTCGGCCCAAGAGACCCAGTACTTC. It yields the protein CAISESAQETQYF.

This clonotype was counted only a few times. V and J are TRBV6-1 and TRBJ1-5; TRBD1 might be the D (5 bases). This CDR3 spans 13 amino acids. Trimming pared 4 bases from V and 4 bases from J, leaving 8 bases between. Germline V gene data show CDR1 as MNHNS and CDR2 as SASEGT. The CDR3 loop reads CASSATVNQPQHF. The CDR3 nucleotides are TGTGCCAGCAGTGCGACAGTTAATCAGCCCCAGCATTTT.

This clonotype was detected a few times. The chain employs TRBV7-2 and TRBJ1-4; TRBD1 aligns across 10 bases. The CDR3 contains 16 residues. The trim removed 5 bases at V and 8 bases at J, leaving 11 bases unmatched. CDR1 is SGHTA and CDR2 is FQGNSA in the germline V gene. The CDR3 is CASSMDRGVVNEKLFF. The DNA of the CDR3 is TGTGCCAGCAGCATGGACAGGGGGGTGGTAAACGAAAAACTGTTTTTT. Combining the CDR3 with reference TRBV7-2 and TRBJ1-4 gives the whole variable domain GAGVSQSPSNKVTEKGKDVELRCDPISGHTALYWYRQSLGQGLEFLIYFQGNSAPDKSGLPSDRFSAERTGGSVSTLTIQRTQQEDSAVYLCASSMDRGVVNEKLFFGSGTQLSVL.

The chain employs TRBV20-1 and TRBJ2-1; D might be TRBD1 or TRBD2, each matching 5 bases. This CDR3 is 13 amino acids long. The germline CDR1 and CDR2 sequences are DFQATT and SNEGSKA (reference sequence). V was trimmed by 6 bases and J by 4 bases, leaving 13 bases between them. This CDR3 reads CSASRDGYNEQFF. The CDR3 DNA is TGCAGTGCGTCACGGGACGGGTACAATGAGCAGTTCTTC.

This clonotype was seen a handful of times. The DNA for the CDR3 is TGTGCCAGCAGCCAAGAATGGTCGGGGGTTTCGTACGAGCAGTACTTC. Translated, it gives CASSQEWSGVSYEQYF. The V call is TRBV3-1, the J call TRBJ2-5; TRBD2 might be the D (6 bases). The DNA end is more similar to TRBJ2-7, so the J call may be wrong. CDR1 LGHDT and CDR2 YNNKEL come from the germline V gene (reference sequence). The CDR3 is 16 amino acids.